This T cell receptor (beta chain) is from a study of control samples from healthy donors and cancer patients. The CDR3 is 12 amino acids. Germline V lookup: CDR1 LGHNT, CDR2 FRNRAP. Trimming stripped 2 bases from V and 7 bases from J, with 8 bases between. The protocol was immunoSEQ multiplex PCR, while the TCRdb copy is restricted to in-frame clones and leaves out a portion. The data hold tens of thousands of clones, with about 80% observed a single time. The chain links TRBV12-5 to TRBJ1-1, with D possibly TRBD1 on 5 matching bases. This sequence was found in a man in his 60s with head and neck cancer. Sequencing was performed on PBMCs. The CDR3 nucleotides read TGTGCTAGTGGTTTGAATAGGGGTGAAGCTTTCTTT. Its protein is CASGLNRGEAFF. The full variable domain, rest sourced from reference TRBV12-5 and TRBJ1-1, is DARVTQTPRHKVTEMGQEVTMRCQPILGHNTVFWYRQTMMQGLELLAYFRNRAPLDDSGMPKDRFSAEMPDATLATLKIQPSEPRDSAVYFCASGLNRGEAFFGQGTRLTVV.